The 14 T cell receptor beta chains below were found in one sample sequenced in a study of PD-1 blockade in mismatch repair-deficient tumors. Using immunoSEQ multiplex PCR, the repertoire was profiled, and TCRdb retains in-frame clones only, with some absent. This sample has approximately 13,000 clones, with about 88% found just once. Time point denoted: roughly ten-day in vitro stimulation with candidate neoantigen peptide 6. Antigen specificity for these receptors is unknown. The sequenced sample was cells cultured in vitro, obtained from a patient treated with pembrolizumab. All receptors come from an adult with mismatch repair-deficient cancer.

The chain combines TRBV19 with TRBJ2-7; no definite D call. This CDR3 has 13 residues. Per the germline V gene, CDR1 is LNHDA and CDR2 is SQIVND (reference sequence). V was clipped by 7 bases and J by 5 bases, with 15 bases between them. This CDR3 is CASTESWIHEQYF. CDR3 bases: TGTGCCAGTACCGAGAGTTGGATCCACGAGCAGTACTTC.

V is TRBV11-3 and J is TRBJ2-5, with a weak D call TRBD2 (6 bases). Germline assignment: CDR1 SGHNT and CDR2 YENEEA. Trimming cost V 1 base and J 4 bases, with 16 bases left between them. This CDR3 has 16 residues. The DNA of the CDR3 is TGTGCCAGCAGCTTAGGCCGGGAGATTTGGGGAGAGACCCAGTACTTC. Protein: CASSLGREIWGETQYF.

The chain carries TRBV4-1 and TRBJ1-4, with 7 positions matching TRBD1. Germline V gene data show CDR1 as MGHRA and CDR2 as YSYEKL. The CDR3 runs 14 residues. V shed 1 base and J 8 bases; nucleotides not matched to a gene: 4. The chain's CDR3 is CASSQADRIEKLFF. The CDR3 bases are TGCGCCAGCAGCCAAGCGGACAGGATAGAAAAACTGTTTTTT.

This clone was counted between two and nine times. The V and J genes are TRBV21-1 and TRBJ2-1; the tabulated D call, TRBD2, remains unverified against the DNA. TRBV21-1 is a documented pseudogene. This CDR3 comprises 17 residues. CDR3 sequence (DNA): TGTGCCAGCAGCAAAAGTAAGGGGACTAGCGGGATTCGTGAGCAGTTCTTC. It is translated as CASSKSKGTSGIREQFF.

The chain couples TRBV7-8 to TRBJ1-5, with 7 positions matching TRBD1. CDR3 length equals 15 residues. Unmatched junction bases numbered 11, after V lost 4 bases and J lost 8 bases. CDR1 is SGHVS and CDR2 is FQNEAQ in the germline V gene. The CDR3 loop reads CASSSRGQTGKPQHF. In nucleotides, the CDR3 is TGTGCCAGCAGCTCAAGGGGGCAAACAGGCAAGCCCCAGCATTTT. Full variable domain (rest looked up from reference TRBV7-8 and TRBJ1-5): GAGVSQSPRYKVAKRGQDVALRCDPISGHVSLFWYQQALGQGPEFLTYFQNEAQLDKSGLPSDRFFAERPEGSVSTLKIQRTQQEDSAVYLCASSSRGQTGKPQHFGDGTRLSIL.

This clone was seen more than once but under ten times. The V and J genes are TRBV6-6 and TRBJ1-5; weak D call: TRBD1 (6 bases). V gave up 8 bases and J gave up 4 bases, with 15 bases separating them. The CDR3 runs to 14 residues. The germline gives CDR1 MNHNY, CDR2 SVGAGI (reference sequence). The CDR3 sequence is CASSRAGVNQPQHF. The CDR3 nucleotides read TGTGCCAGCTCCCGGGCAGGGGTAAATCAGCCCCAGCATTTT.

This rearrangement joins TRBV7-9 to TRBJ1-2; no definite D call. This CDR3 comprises 16 residues. CDR1 SEHNR and CDR2 FQNEAQ come from the germline V gene (reference sequence). Trimming left V 1 base short and J 2 bases short, with 14 bases between. CDR3 protein: CASSLVSGITNYGYTF. The DNA of the CDR3 is TGTGCCAGCAGCTTAGTTTCGGGGATAACGAACTATGGCTACACCTTC.

The V and J genes are TRBV19 and TRBJ2-5; 7 bases line up with TRBD2. With V trimmed by 4 bases and J by 5 bases, 16 bases remained unmatched. The germline V gene has CDR1 LNHDA and CDR2 SQIVND (reference sequence). There are 17 residues in the CDR3. CDR3 sequence reads: CASSTPKDGRRGETQYF. The CDR3 nucleotides are TGTGCCAGTAGTACCCCAAAGGATGGTCGGCGGGGGGAGACCCAGTACTTC.

This clone was counted once. The gene calls are TRBV18 and TRBJ1-1; no clear D gene. Between the trimmed V and J ends, which lost 2 bases and 1 base, there was a span of 11 bases. CDR1 and CDR2 from the germline V gene are KGHSH and LQKENI. The CDR3 is 15 amino acids. The CDR3 here is CASSPAEGKNTEAFF. The CDR3 nucleotides are TGTGCCAGCTCACCAGCGGAGGGAAAGAACACTGAAGCTTTCTTT. The full variable domain, its missing parts supplied by reference TRBV18 and TRBJ1-1, is NAGVMQNPRHLVRRRGQEARLRCSPMKGHSHVYWYRQLPEEGLKFMVYLQKENIIDESGMPKERFSAEFPKEGPSILRIQQVVRGDSAAYFCASSPAEGKNTEAFFGQGTRLTVV.

J is TRBJ2-1 and V is TRBV2; the D gene is possibly TRBD1 (5 bases). Trimming cost V 4 bases and J 8 bases, with 9 bases left between them. This CDR3 is built from 12 residues. Per the germline V gene, CDR1 is SNHLY and CDR2 is FYNNEI. The CDR3 DNA is TGTGCCAGCAGTGTACAAGGGGATGAGCAGTTCTTC. Protein product: CASSVQGDEQFF.

The V gene is TRBV5-6, the J gene TRBJ2-5; 8 positions match TRBD1. The germline CDR1 and CDR2 sequences are SGHDT and YYEEEE. This CDR3 is 14 amino acids long. V lost 7 bases and J lost 2; bases outside the gene matches: 7. The CDR3 protein is CASPEGTGQETQYF. The CDR3 nucleotides are TGTGCCAGCCCTGAAGGGACAGGACAAGAGACCCAGTACTTC. The full variable domain, with the rest looked up from reference TRBV5-6 and TRBJ2-5, is DAGVTQSPTHLIKTRGQQVTLRCSPKSGHDTVSWYQQALGQGPQFIFQYYEEEERQRGNFPDRFSGHQFPNYSSELNVNALLLGDSALYLCASPEGTGQETQYFGPGTRLLVL.

The chain carries TRBV7-9 and TRBJ2-7, with unresolved D. CDR1 and CDR2 (germline): SEHNR, FQNEAQ (reference sequence). The CDR3 covers 13 residues. V was pared by 4 bases and J by 3 bases, with 10 bases between. CDR3 sequence (DNA): TGTGCCAGCAGCTGGCGCATCGACTACGAGCAGTACTTC. Translation: CASSWRIDYEQYF.

J is TRBJ2-2 and V is TRBV27, with 7 bases fitting TRBD1. The CDR3 loop spans 16 amino acids. V gave up 5 bases and J gave up 1 base; unmatched junction bases: 7. Germline V gene data show CDR1 as MNHEY and CDR2 as SMNVEV (reference sequence). CDR3 region: CASSPYRGVNTGELFF. The CDR3 DNA sequence: TGTGCCAGCAGTCCTTACAGGGGCGTGAACACCGGGGAGCTGTTTTTT.

The chain carries TRBV30 and TRBJ2-1; TRBD2 might be the D (7 bases). The CDR3 totals 15 residues. The V end lost 3 bases, the J end lost 3 bases, and 15 bases lay between the germline ends. The germline gives CDR1 GTSNPN, CDR2 SVGIG (reference sequence). CDR3 sequence (DNA): TGTGCCTGGAGATCACGAGGGGGGGGCTACAATGAGCAGTTCTTC. Amino acid sequence: CAWRSRGGGYNEQFF.